One sample yielded the 8 T cell receptor beta chains listed below, sequenced in a study of sequential checkpoint blockade in melanoma. Treatment: randomized to nivolumab then ipilimumab (arm A) or the reverse (arm B). The repertoire was sequenced with immunoSEQ multiplex PCR; TCRdb's copy has only in-frame clones and lacks some. The table shows 30,000 to 40,000 clones, with about 88% occurring only once. Specimen: CD8+ T cells sorted from blood (inferred from file names), collected from a patient given nivolumab and ipilimumab in sequence. The receptors here all came from a human donor with melanoma.

This chain connects TRBV27 to TRBJ2-1, with D tentatively TRBD2 (5 bases). V was shortened by 5 bases and J by 9 bases, with 11 bases between the two germline ends. Germline CDR1 reads MNHEY; CDR2 reads SMNVEV (reference sequence). The CDR3 is 12 residues long. CDR3 coding DNA: TGTGCCAGCAGTCCCCGGGCGGGTGAGCAGTTCTTC. The encoded protein is CASSPRAGEQFF.

The chain is built from TRBV5-8 and TRBJ1-1; 8 bases fit TRBD1. The CDR3 totals 19 residues. Germline loops: CDR1 SGHTS, CDR2 YDEGEE. Trimming at V came to 1 base and at J to 1 base, leaving 15 bases not matched to a gene. CDR3 in DNA: TGTGCCAGCAGCTTGTGGAATGCGCAGGGGGCGTTCGGGAACACTGAAGCTTTCTTT. It specifies CASSLWNAQGAFGNTEAFF.

This chain links TRBV27 with TRBJ2-2, with D unresolved. The CDR3 totals 12 residues. Trimming stripped 10 bases from V and 0 bases from J, with 6 bases between. Per germline, CDR1 MNHEY and CDR2 SMNVEV (reference sequence). The CDR3 nucleotides are TGTGCCACCCACTCGAACACCGGGGAGCTGTTTTTT. This gives the protein CATHSNTGELFF.

This chain uses TRBV10-3 with TRBJ1-2; TRBD1 matches 9 bases. The V gene end was trimmed by 5 bases and the J gene end by 4 bases; junction bases not matched to a gene: 8. The CDR3 length is 15 residues. Germline-derived CDR1 and CDR2 are ENHRY and SYGVKD. The CDR3 sequence is CAISNRDRELYGYTF. The CDR3 nucleotides are TGTGCCATCAGTAATCGGGACAGGGAACTCTATGGCTACACCTTC.

The chain couples TRBV29-1 to TRBJ2-7; 8 bases fit TRBD1. Germline CDR1 is SQVTM and CDR2 is ANQGSEA. V lost 6 bases and J lost 3; bases outside the gene matches: 13. This CDR3 has 15 residues. In DNA form, the CDR3 reads TGCAGCGTAGGACTCTGGACAGGGCAGAACTACGAGCAGTACTTC. It yields the protein CSVGLWTGQNYEQYF.

The J gene is TRBJ1-6, the V gene TRBV7-6, with D perhaps matching TRBD1 (5 bases). Germline loops: CDR1 SGHVS, CDR2 FNYEAQ. The CDR3 covers 16 residues. Trimming pared 2 bases from V and 5 bases from J, leaving 13 bases between. CDR3 protein: CASSLRQTIHNSPLHF. The CDR3 DNA is TGTGCCAGCAGCTTACGACAGACGATCCATAATTCACCCCTCCACTTT.

The chain employs TRBV11-2 and TRBJ2-1; D might be TRBD2 (6 bases). Germline CDR1 SGHAT, CDR2 FQNNGV. The V and J ends lost 6 bases and 2 bases respectively, with 17 bases between them. The CDR3 has 16 residues. The DNA of the CDR3 is TGTGCCAGCAGTTTCGACCCCCGGAGGGCCTACAATGAGCAGTTCTTC. This codes for CASSFDPRRAYNEQFF.

DNA for the CDR3: TGTGCCACCCTGGGGCAGAGCTCCTACGAGCAGTACTTC. Protein: CATLGQSSYEQYF. The V gene is TRBV19, the J gene TRBJ2-5; perhaps TRBD1 as D (5 bases). Near its end, the DNA agrees better with TRBJ2-7, so the J call may be wrong. Germline V CDR1 and CDR2: LNHDA, SQIVND (reference sequence). CDR3 length equals 13 residues.